The source of this T cell receptor beta chain is a study of cytomegalovirus exposure and HLA in healthy donors (dated by TCRdb to the late 2010s). In the study overall: The roughly 650 repertoires of the first cohort and the roughly 110 validation repertoires were produced on the same platform, according to a later analysis. The study aimed to test whether cataloging public T cell receptors could reveal signatures of past pathogen exposure. To predict cytomegalovirus infection status, the study brought together high-throughput TCR immunosequencing, statistical association of individual TCRs with disease status, and machine learning. In addition to the first cohort of around 670 subjects, a separate validation cohort of approximately 130 different subjects was used.

Library preparation was by the immunoSEQ multiplex PCR assay. In the original analysis: A statistical classification framework was built to diagnose cytomegalovirus status from the catalog of TCR beta chain sequences. TCRdb stores this immuneACCESS table with in-frame sequences only. Part of the clones is absent; in the studies checked, under half of the shortfall reflects unresolved V genes, and no reason is known for the rest. D and trimming were read from the DNA, whereas the V and J calls and clone size are those reported in that table. This sample has 250,000 to 350,000 clones in its table, and 88% of those were observed once. The ten largest make up about 0.9% of the sample. The donors were included in the validation cohort of over a hundred subjects, a group kept apart from the roughly 730-subject first cohort. The CDR1 and CDR2 encoded by the germline V gene are MDHEN and SYDVKM. Trimming costs V 3 bases and J 0 bases, and their ends lie 15 bases apart. Including the terminal cysteine and phenylalanine, the CDR3 comprises 17 residues. Left in the record is the CDR3 DNA by itself, 51 bases read in frame from the first base.

Findings and caveats that apply to the study as a whole: Most TCR sequences were observed very rarely across donors, whereas some public TCRs were present in many individuals. A later analysis lacked HLA typing for the validation cohort, so it scored co-occurrence in that cohort across all 110 or so repertoires. A few of the identified cytomegalovirus-associated TCR beta chains were confirmed in vitro to be specific for cytomegalovirus antigens. Cytomegalovirus status was reported to be diagnosed by the classifier with high specificity and sensitivity in both the original and validation cohorts. The study listed 150 to 200 TCR beta chains as associated with cytomegalovirus. Subsequent analysis determined that TCRs grouped into clusters in the first cohort also showed a tendency toward co-occurrence across the 90 to 150 validation repertoires, and approximately 93% of cluster scores exceeded 0. The authors suggested that the approach could potentially be extended to other disease states and immunological phenotypes.

With regard to this clone: It has no known antigen specificity. No much larger clonotype is one base removed from it; base qualities were not supplied.

The chain is encoded by TRBV28 joined to TRBJ1-5, with the D gene too uncertain to name. Sequenced material: PBMCs. The receptor was isolated from a woman younger than 30 in good health and CMV-seronegative. The DNA reads as follows: TGTGCCAGCAGTTTCCAGAAAGGATACTATAGCAATCAGCCCCAGCATTTT. Its protein product is CASSFQKGYYSNQPQHF.